The rows below give T cell receptor beta chains drawn from one sample of a study of blood T cell repertoires in COVID-19. Only in-frame clones appear in the TCRdb table, and some are missing; sequencing was by immunoSEQ multiplex PCR. The sample includes some 250,000 clones, about 90% of them seen just once. Sequences were obtained from peripheral blood. These TCRs come from a man between 60 and 70 years old with acute or convalescent COVID-19. CDR3s include the opening cysteine and the closing phenylalanine or tryptophan. The D gene is left open where the match is weak. Where a row states a size, it is once, few, many or the class of an expanded clone; other rows omit it.

abundance	v_gene	j_gene	d_gene	len	CDR3nt	CDR3aa
NA	TRBV28	TRBJ1-1	NA	15	TGTGCCAGCAGTACCTACCGGGACACTTACACTGAAGCTTTCTTT	CASSTYRDTYTEAFF
NA	TRBV12-3/TRBV12-4	TRBJ2-7	NA	12	TGTGCCAGCAGTTTGAGGAACTACGAGCAGTACTTT	CASSLRNYEQYF
few	TRBV5-1	TRBJ1-6	TRBD1	14	TGCGCCAGCAGCTTGAGACAGGGTGATTCACCCCTCCACTTT	CASSLRQGDSPLHF
NA	TRBV7-2	TRBJ1-2	NA	13	TGTGCCAGCAGCCCGCCGGGGGGCTATGGCTACACCTTC	CASSPPGGYGYTF
once	TRBV7-6	TRBJ2-2	TRBD2	18	TGTGCCAGCAGCTTAGGGCTAGCGGGAGGACCGAACACCGGGGAGCTGTTTTTT	CASSLGLAGGPNTGELFF
NA	TRBV6-2/TRBV6-3	TRBJ2-5	NA	15	TGTGCCAGCAGTTACCCTTGGCGGCTACAAGAGACCCAGTACTTC	CASSYPWRLQETQYF
once	TRBV5-1	TRBJ2-1	TRBD2	16	TGCGCCAGCAGAACACATAGCGGGAGGGCCATAAATGAGCAGTTCTTC	CASRTHSGRAINEQFF
NA	TRBV2	TRBJ1-1	NA	14	TGTGCCAGCAGGGGGAGGAAGGGGCATACTGAAGCTTTCTTT	CASRGRKGHTEAFF
NA	TRBV11-3	TRBJ1-2	NA	13	TGTGCCAGCAGCCCCCGGGAATTACGTGGCTACACCTTC	CASSPRELRGYTF
NA	TRBV5-4	TRBJ1-2	NA	14	TGTGCCAGCAGCCCTGGCGGGGTTAGCTATGGCTACACCTTC	CASSPGGVSYGYTF
NA	TRBV6-5	TRBJ1-6	NA	14	TGTGCCAGCAGTTACTCGCCGGGTATGACACCCCTCCACTTT	CASSYSPGMTPLHF
NA	TRBV6-5	TRBJ2-7	NA	12	TGTGCCAGCTCCGAGTATGGTTACGAGCAGTACTTC	CASSEYGYEQYF
NA	TRBV19	TRBJ1-5	NA	15	TGTGCCAGTAGTATCAACAGGGCAGGCAATCAGCCCCAGCATTTT	CASSINRAGNQPQHF
NA	TRBV29-1	TRBJ2-6	NA	17	TGCAGCGTTGAGAGCATGCCCGGGTACTCTGGGGCCAACGTCCTGACTTTC	CSVESMPGYSGANVLTF
NA	TRBV24-1	TRBJ2-3	TRBD1	15	TGTGCCACCAGTGATGGACAGGGTTTAGCAGATACGCAGTATTTT	CATSDGQGLADTQYF
NA	TRBV28	TRBJ1-1	TRBD1	15	TGTGCCAGCCACAGACAGGGTAGGATGGTGACTGAAGCTTTCTTT	CASHRQGRMVTEAFF
NA	TRBV27	TRBJ1-3	NA	13	TGTGCCAGCAGTTCAGGGCGTGGAAACACCATATATTTT	CASSSGRGNTIYF
NA	TRBV14	TRBJ2-3	NA	14	TGTGCCAGCAACACACAGGACAGCACAGATACGCAGTATTTT	CASNTQDSTDTQYF
few	TRBV24-1	TRBJ2-3	TRBD2	19	TGTGCCACCAGTGATGCCCAACCGCACATTAGCGGGATGGTAGATACGCAGTATTTT	CATSDAQPHISGMVDTQYF
NA	TRBV11-2	TRBJ2-3	NA	15	TGTGCCAGCAGCGTGGCGACAGTTGGCACAGATACGCAGTATTTT	CASSVATVGTDTQYF
NA	TRBV4-3	TRBJ1-4	TRBD1	17	TGCGCCAGCAGCCCAAGCCGGGCCGGGACAGGGGTTGAAAAACTGTTTTTT	CASSPSRAGTGVEKLFF
NA	TRBV24-1	TRBJ2-5	NA	13	TGTGCCACCAGTGATTTGCGGTCAGAGACCCAGTACTTC	CATSDLRSETQYF
NA	TRBV5-5	TRBJ1-3	NA	16	TGTGCCAGCAGCTTGGCACTGGTGAGCTCTGGAAACACCATATATTTT	CASSLALVSSGNTIYF
few	TRBV4-2	TRBJ1-5	TRBD1	15	TGTGCCAGCAGCCAAAGGACAGGGATAAATCAGCCCCAGCATTTT	CASSQRTGINQPQHF
few	TRBV7-2	TRBJ2-1	NA	11	TGTGCCAGCAGCTTTAGTCATGAGCAGTTCTTC	CASSFSHEQFF
NA	TRBV6-1	TRBJ1-1	NA	13	TGTGCCAGCAGTGAAGCCAGGGACACTGAAGCTTTCTTT	CASSEARDTEAFF
NA	TRBV5-6	TRBJ1-1	NA	15	TGTGCCAGCAGCCCTCGGTGGGGAGGTTTGGCTGAAGCTTTCTTT	CASSPRWGGLAEAFF
NA	TRBV6-5	TRBJ2-2	NA	16	TGTGCCAGCAGTTACTCCCCCAGGCTGAACACCGGGGAGCTGTTTTTT	CASSYSPRLNTGELFF
NA	TRBV5-1	TRBJ2-2	NA	14	TGCGCCAGCAGCCTGACCCCGGGATCCGGGGAGCTGTTTTTT	CASSLTPGSGELFF
NA	TRBV19	TRBJ1-4	TRBD1	15	TGTGCCAGTAGCACGACCGGGACAGGTCATGAAAAACTGTTTTTT	CASSTTGTGHEKLFF
NA	TRBV4-1	TRBJ2-7	TRBD2	15	TGCGCCAGCAGCCAAGCCGGCGGGAGGGCCGGCGAGCAGTACTTC	CASSQAGGRAGEQYF
NA	TRBV29-1	TRBJ2-5	NA	14	TGCAGCGTTGAAAGGAGGGGGCGGGCAGAGACCCAGTACTTC	CSVERRGRAETQYF
NA	TRBV6-5	TRBJ1-4	NA	13	TGTGCCAGCGTTAGAGGCGGAGGGGAAAAACTGTTTTTT	CASVRGGGEKLFF
NA	TRBV27	TRBJ2-5	TRBD2	14	TGTGCCAGCAGTTTACGGAGCGGGAGGGAGACCCAGTACTTC	CASSLRSGRETQYF
NA	TRBV11-3	TRBJ1-3	NA	14	TGTGCCAGCAGCTTAGCACAGGTCGGGTACACCATATATTTT	CASSLAQVGYTIYF
NA	TRBV11-2	TRBJ2-7	TRBD1	14	TGTGCCAGCAGCCTAGACAGGGTTGAATACGAGCAGTACTTC	CASSLDRVEYEQYF
NA	TRBV5-1	TRBJ2-7	TRBD2	15	TGCGCCAGCAGCTTGGAAAGCGGGAGCTCCTACGAGCAGTACTTC	CASSLESGSSYEQYF
NA	TRBV30	TRBJ2-2	NA	14	TGTGCCTGGGTAAAATTCAGGGGAACCGGGGAGCTGTTTTTT	CAWVKFRGTGELFF
NA	TRBV5-1	TRBJ2-5	NA	14	TGCGCCAGCAGCCGGGTAGGGGTGTTGGAGACCCAGTACTTC	CASSRVGVLETQYF
NA	TRBV7-2	TRBJ2-7	NA	15	TGTGCCAGCAGCTTAGCTGGCGGGGACCCCTACGAGCAGTACTTC	CASSLAGGDPYEQYF
NA	TRBV6-2/TRBV6-3	TRBJ1-1	TRBD1	16	TGTGCCAGCAGTTGGAGGCGACAGGGGATAGCTACTGAAGCTTTCTTT	CASSWRRQGIATEAFF
NA	TRBV30	TRBJ1-3	NA	14	TGTGCCTGGAGTGTACAAGGGACTCTGGACACCATATATTTT	CAWSVQGTLDTIYF
NA	TRBV5-8	TRBJ2-5	TRBD1	14	TGTGCCAGCAGTTTCGAAGGGGGCGCGGAGACCCAGTACTTC	CASSFEGGAETQYF
NA	TRBV5-5	TRBJ2-1	NA	13	TGTGCCAGCAGCTTGGTAGAGTACAATGAGCAGTTCTTC	CASSLVEYNEQFF
NA	TRBV3-1/TRBV3-2	TRBJ2-1	TRBD2	17	TGTGCCAGCAGCCGCTTGCTACTAGCGGGAGGTGACAATGAGCAGTTCTTC	CASSRLLLAGGDNEQFF
NA	TRBV11-2	TRBJ1-2	NA	17	TGTGCCAGCAGCTTAGATCAGCGGCCCGGGGGATTCTATGGCTACACCTTC	CASSLDQRPGGFYGYTF
NA	TRBV3-1/TRBV3-2	TRBJ2-5	TRBD2	15	TGTGCCAGCAGCCAAGTGATACAGCGGGAGGGGACCCAGTACTTC	CASSQVIQREGTQYF
NA	TRBV27	TRBJ1-2	TRBD1	16	TGTGCCAGCAGTTCGGACGGGACAGTGTTGGACTATGGCTACACCTTC	CASSSDGTVLDYGYTF
once	TRBV3-1/TRBV3-2	TRBJ1-3	NA	17	TGTGCCAGCAGCCAAGAATCCGGGGGATACTCTGGAAACACCATATATTTT	CASSQESGGYSGNTIYF
NA	TRBV20-1	TRBJ2-7	NA	11	TGCAGTGTCAGTACAGGGTGGGAGCAGTACTTC	CSVSTGWEQYF
NA	TRBV28	TRBJ1-1	TRBD1	15	TGTGCCAGCAACCGACAGGGAACCATGAACACTGAAGCTTTCTTT	CASNRQGTMNTEAFF
few	TRBV12-5	TRBJ1-3	NA	13	TGTGCTAGTGGTTCATCAGGAGGAAACACCATATATTTT	CASGSSGGNTIYF